This TCR beta chain originates from a study of cytomegalovirus exposure and HLA in healthy donors. With 4 bases clipped from V and 5 bases from J, the junction kept 5 bases outside the gene matches. Germline V gene sequence: CDR1 KGHSH, CDR2 LQKENI. The CDR3 contains 14 residues. This table comes from immunoSEQ multiplex PCR, and its TCRdb copy is limited to in-frame clones, with some not included. This table has roughly 150,000 clones, around four fifths appearing once. Overall study findings and caveats: Reports described diagnosis of cytomegalovirus status by the classifier as highly specific and sensitive.

To note about this clone: Its antigen is currently unknown.

Sequencing was done on a sample of PBMCs. The J gene is TRBJ2-5, the V gene TRBV18; 9 bases match TRBD1. The receptor was derived from a man younger than 45 in good health and CMV-seropositive. The CDR3 spells CASSHNRGQETQYF. The DNA for the CDR3 is TGTGCCAGCTCACACAACAGGGGGCAGGAGACCCAGTACTTC.